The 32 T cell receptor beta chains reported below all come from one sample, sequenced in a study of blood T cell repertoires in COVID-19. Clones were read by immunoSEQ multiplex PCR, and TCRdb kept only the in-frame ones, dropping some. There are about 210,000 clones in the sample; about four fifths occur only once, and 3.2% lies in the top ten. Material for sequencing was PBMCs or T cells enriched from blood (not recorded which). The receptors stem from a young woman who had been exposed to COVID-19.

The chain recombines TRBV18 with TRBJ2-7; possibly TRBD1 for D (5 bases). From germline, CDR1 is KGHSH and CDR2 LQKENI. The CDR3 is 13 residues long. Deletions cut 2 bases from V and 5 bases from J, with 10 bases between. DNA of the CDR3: TGTGCCAGCTCACCAAAGGGGATGGACGAGCAGTACTTC. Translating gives CASSPKGMDEQYF. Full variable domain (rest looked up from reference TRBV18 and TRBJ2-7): NAGVMQNPRHLVRRRGQEARLRCSPMKGHSHVYWYRQLPEEGLKFMVYLQKENIIDESGMPKERFSAEFPKEGPSILRIQQVVRGDSAAYFCASSPKGMDEQYFGPGTRLTVT.

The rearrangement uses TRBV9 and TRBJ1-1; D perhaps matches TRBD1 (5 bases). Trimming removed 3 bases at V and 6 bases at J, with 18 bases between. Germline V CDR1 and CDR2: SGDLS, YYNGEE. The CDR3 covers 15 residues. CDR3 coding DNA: TGTGCCAGCAGCGAATTAGCATGGGGGGGTGCTGAAGCTTTCTTT. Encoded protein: CASSELAWGGAEAFF.

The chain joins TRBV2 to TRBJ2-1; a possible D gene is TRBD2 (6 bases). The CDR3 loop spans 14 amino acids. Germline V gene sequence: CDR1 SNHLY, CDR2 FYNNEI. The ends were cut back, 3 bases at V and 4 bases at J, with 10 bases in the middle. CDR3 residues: CASSDAGPYNEQFF. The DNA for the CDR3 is TGTGCCAGCAGTGACGCGGGGCCATACAATGAGCAGTTCTTC.

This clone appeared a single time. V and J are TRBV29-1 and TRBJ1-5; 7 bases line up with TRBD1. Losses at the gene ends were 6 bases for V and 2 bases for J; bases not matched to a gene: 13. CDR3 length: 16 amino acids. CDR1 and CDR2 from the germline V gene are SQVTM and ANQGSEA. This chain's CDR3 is CSVAGGSVGGNQPQHF. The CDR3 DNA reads TGCAGCGTAGCAGGGGGATCGGTGGGAGGCAATCAGCCCCAGCATTTT.

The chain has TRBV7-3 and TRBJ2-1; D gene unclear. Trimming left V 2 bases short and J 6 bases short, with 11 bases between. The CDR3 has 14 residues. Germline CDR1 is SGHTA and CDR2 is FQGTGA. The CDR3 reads CASSLQVNSNEQFF. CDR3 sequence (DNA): TGTGCCAGCAGCTTACAAGTAAACTCCAATGAGCAGTTCTTC.

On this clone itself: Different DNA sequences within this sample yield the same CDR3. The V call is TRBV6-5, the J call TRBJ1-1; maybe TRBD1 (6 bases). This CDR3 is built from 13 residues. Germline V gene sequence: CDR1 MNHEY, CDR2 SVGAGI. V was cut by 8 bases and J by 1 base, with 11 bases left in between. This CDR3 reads CASRRTENTEAFF. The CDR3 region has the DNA TGTGCCAGCCGTAGGACAGAGAACACTGAAGCTTTCTTT.

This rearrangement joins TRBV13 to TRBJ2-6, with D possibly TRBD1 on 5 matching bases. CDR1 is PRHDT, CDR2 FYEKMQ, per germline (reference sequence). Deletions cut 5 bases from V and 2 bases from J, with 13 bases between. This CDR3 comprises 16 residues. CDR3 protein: CASSLGEGAGANVLTF. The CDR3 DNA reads TGTGCCAGCAGCCTTGGGGAAGGGGCTGGGGCCAACGTCCTGACTTTC.

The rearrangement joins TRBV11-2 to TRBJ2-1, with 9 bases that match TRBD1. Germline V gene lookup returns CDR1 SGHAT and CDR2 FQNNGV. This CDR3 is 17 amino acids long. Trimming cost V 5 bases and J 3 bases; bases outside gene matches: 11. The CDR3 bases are TGTGCCAGCAGCCCATGGGGCGGGGACAGGGACTACAATGAGCAGTTCTTC. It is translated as CASSPWGGDRDYNEQFF.

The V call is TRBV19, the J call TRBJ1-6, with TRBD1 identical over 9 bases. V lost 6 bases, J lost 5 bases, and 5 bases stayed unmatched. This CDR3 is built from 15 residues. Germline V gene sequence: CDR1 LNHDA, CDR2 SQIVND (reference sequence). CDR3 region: CASRTGGGNNSPLHF. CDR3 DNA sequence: TGTGCCAGTAGGACAGGGGGTGGTAATAATTCACCCCTCCACTTT. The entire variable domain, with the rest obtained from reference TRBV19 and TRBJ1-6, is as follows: DGGITQSPKYLFRKEGQNVTLSCEQNLNHDAMYWYRQDPGQGLRLIYYSQIVNDFQKGDIAEGYSVSREKKESFPLTVTSAQKNPTAFYLCASRTGGGNNSPLHFGNGTRLTVT.

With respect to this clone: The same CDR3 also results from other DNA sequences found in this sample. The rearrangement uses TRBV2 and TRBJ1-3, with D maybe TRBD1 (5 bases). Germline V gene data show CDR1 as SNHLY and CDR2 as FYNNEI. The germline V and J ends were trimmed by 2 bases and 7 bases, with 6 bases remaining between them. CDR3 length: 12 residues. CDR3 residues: CASSERGNTIYF. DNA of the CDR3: TGTGCCAGCAGTGAACGGGGGAACACCATATATTTT.

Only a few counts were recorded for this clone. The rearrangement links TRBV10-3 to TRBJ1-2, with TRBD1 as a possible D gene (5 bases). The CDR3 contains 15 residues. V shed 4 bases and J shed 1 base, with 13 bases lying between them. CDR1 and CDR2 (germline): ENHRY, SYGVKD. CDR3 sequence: CAISGGDGFNYGYTF. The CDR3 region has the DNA TGTGCCATCAGTGGGGGGGACGGGTTTAACTATGGCTACACCTTC.

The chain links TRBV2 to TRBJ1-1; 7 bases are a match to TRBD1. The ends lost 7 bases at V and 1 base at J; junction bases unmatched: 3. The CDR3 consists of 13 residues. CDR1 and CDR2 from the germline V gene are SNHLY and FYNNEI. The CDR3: CASTRQGNTEAFF. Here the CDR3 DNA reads TGTGCCAGCACAAGACAGGGGAACACTGAAGCTTTCTTT.

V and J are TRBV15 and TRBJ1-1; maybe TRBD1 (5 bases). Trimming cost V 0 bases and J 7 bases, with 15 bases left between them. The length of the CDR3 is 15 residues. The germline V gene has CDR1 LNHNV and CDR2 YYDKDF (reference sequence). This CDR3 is CATSRDAQVRGEAFF. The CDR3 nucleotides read TGTGCCACCAGCAGAGACGCACAGGTGAGAGGTGAAGCTTTCTTT.

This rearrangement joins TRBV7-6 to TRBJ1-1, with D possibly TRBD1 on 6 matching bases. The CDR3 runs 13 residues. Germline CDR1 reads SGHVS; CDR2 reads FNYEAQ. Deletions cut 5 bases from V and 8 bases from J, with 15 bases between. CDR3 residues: CASSKIGGIEAFF. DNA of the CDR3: TGTGCCAGCAGCAAAATAGGGGGTATCGAAGCTTTCTTT.

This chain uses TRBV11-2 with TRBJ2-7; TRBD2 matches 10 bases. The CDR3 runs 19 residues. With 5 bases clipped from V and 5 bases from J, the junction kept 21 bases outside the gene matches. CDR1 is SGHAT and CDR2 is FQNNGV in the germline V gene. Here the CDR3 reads CASSPTLDLRASGGDEQYF. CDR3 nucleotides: TGTGCCAGCAGCCCCACGTTGGACCTCCGGGCTAGCGGGGGAGACGAGCAGTACTTC. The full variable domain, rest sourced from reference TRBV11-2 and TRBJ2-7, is EAGVAQSPRYKIIEKRQSVAFWCNPISGHATLYWYQQILGQGPKLLIQFQNNGVVDDSQLPKDRFSAERLKGVDSTLKIQPAKLEDSAVYLCASSPTLDLRASGGDEQYFGPGTRLTVT.

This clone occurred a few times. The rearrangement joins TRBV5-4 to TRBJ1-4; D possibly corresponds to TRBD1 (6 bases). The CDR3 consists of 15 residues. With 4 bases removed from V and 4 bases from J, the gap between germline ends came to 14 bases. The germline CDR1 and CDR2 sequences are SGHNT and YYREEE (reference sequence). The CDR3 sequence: CASSVSGQSNEKLFF. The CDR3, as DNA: TGTGCCAGCAGCGTATCGGGACAAAGTAATGAAAAACTGTTTTTT. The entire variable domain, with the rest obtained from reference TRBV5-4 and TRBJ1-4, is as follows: ETGVTQSPTHLIKTRGQQVTLRCSSQSGHNTVSWYQQALGQGPQFIFQYYREEENGRGNFPPRFSGLQFPNYSSELNVNALELDDSALYLCASSVSGQSNEKLFFGSGTQLSVL.

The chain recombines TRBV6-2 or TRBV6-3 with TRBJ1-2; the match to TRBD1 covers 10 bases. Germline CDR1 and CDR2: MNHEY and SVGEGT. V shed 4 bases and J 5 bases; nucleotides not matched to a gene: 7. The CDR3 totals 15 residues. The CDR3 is CASSFRTGGEYGYTF. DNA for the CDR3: TGTGCCAGCAGTTTCAGGACAGGGGGTGAGTATGGCTACACCTTC.

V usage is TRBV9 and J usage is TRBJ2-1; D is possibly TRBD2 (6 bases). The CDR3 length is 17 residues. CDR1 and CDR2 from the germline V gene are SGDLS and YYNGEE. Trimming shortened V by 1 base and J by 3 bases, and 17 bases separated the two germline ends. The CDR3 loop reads CASSVRRAEGGYNEQFF. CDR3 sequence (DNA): TGTGCCAGCAGCGTAAGGAGGGCAGAGGGAGGCTACAATGAGCAGTTCTTC.

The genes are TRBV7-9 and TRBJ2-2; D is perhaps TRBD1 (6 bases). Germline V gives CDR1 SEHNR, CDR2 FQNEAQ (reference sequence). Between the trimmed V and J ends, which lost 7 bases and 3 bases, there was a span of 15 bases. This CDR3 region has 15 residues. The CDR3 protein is CASTVWDTYTGELFF. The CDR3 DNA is TGTGCCAGCACCGTCTGGGACACTTACACCGGGGAGCTGTTTTTT. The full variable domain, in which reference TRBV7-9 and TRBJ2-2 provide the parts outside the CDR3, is DTGVSQNPRHKITKRGQNVTFRCDPISEHNRLYWYRQTLGQGPEFLTYFQNEAQLEKSRLLSDRFSAERPKGSFSTLEIQRTEQGDSAMYLCASTVWDTYTGELFFGEGSRLTVL.

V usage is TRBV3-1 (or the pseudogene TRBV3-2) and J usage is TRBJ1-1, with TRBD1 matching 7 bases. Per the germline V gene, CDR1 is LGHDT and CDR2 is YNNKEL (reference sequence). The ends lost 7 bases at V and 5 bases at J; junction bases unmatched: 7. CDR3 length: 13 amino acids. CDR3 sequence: CASTRQGGTEAFF. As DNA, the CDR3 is TGTGCCAGCACCCGACAGGGCGGTACTGAAGCTTTCTTT.

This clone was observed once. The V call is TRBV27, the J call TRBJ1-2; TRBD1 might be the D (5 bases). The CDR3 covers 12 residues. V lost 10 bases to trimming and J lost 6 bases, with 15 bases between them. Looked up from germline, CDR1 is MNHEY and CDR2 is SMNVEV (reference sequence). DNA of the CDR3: TGTGCCACCCCAGGGACTGAGGATGGCTACACCTTC. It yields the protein CATPGTEDGYTF.

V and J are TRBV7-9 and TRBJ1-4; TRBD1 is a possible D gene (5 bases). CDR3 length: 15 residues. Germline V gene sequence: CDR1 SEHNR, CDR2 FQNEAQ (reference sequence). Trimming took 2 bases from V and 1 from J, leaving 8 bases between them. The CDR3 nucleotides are TGTGCCAGCAGCTTATCCCAGGGAACTAATGAAAAACTGTTTTTT. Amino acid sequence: CASSLSQGTNEKLFF.

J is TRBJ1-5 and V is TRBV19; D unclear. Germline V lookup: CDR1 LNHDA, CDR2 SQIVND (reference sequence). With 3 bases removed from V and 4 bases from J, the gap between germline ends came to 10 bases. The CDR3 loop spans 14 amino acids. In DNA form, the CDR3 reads TGTGCCAGTAGTATCGGGATCAGTAATCAGCCCCAGCATTTT. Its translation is CASSIGISNQPQHF.

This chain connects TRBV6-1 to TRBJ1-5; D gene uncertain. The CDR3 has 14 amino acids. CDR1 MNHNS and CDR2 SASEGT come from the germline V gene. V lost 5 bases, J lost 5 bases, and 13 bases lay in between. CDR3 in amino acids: CASSSGRWDQPQHF. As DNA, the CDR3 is TGTGCCAGCAGTTCTGGGAGGTGGGATCAGCCCCAGCATTTT.

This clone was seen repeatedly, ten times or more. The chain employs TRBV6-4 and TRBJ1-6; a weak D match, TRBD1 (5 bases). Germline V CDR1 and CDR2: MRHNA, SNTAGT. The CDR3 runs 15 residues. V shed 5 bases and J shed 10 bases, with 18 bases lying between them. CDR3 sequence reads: CASSSDSEGKSPLHF. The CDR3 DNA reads TGTGCCAGCAGTAGCGACAGCGAAGGAAAATCACCCCTCCACTTT.

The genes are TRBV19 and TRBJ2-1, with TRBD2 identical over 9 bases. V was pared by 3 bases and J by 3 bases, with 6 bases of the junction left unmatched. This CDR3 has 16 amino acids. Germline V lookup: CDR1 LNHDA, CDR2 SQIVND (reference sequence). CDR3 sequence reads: CASSIRLAGIYNEQFF. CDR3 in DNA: TGTGCCAGTAGTATCAGGCTAGCGGGGATCTACAATGAGCAGTTCTTC.

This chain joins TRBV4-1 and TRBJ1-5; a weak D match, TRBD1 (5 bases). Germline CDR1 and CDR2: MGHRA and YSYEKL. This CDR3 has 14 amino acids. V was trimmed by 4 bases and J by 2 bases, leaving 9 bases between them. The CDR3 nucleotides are TGCGCCAGCAGCCGTGGACACGGCAATCAGCCCCAGCATTTT. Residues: CASSRGHGNQPQHF.

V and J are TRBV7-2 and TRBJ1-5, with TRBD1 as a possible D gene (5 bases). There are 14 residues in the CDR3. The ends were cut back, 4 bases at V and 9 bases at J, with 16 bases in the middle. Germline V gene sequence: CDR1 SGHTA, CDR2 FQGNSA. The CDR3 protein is CASSSGPGQGPQHF. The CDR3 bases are TGTGCCAGCAGCTCAGGGCCTGGGCAAGGGCCCCAGCATTTT.

CDR3 sequence: CASSLVVRDRGLNTEAFF. CDR3 nucleotide sequence: TGCGCCAGCAGCTTGGTCGTCCGGGACAGGGGGCTGAACACTGAAGCTTTCTTT. V is TRBV5-1 and J is TRBJ1-1; 12 nucleotides match TRBD1. Unmatched junction bases numbered 6, after V lost 0 bases and J lost 0 bases. This CDR3 is 18 amino acids long. Per the germline V gene, CDR1 is SGHRS and CDR2 is YFSETQ. Full variable domain (rest looked up from reference TRBV5-1 and TRBJ1-1): KAGVTQTPRYLIKTRGQQVTLSCSPISGHRSVSWYQQTPGQGLQFLFEYFSETQRNKGNFPGRFSGRQFSNSRSEMNVSTLELGDSALYLCASSLVVRDRGLNTEAFFGQGTRLTVV.

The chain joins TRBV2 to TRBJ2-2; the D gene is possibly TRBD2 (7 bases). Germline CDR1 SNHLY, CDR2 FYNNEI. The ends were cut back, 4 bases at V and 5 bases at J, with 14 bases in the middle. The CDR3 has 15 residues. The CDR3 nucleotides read TGTGCCAGCAGTGGGGGGGGCCCGGGAACCGGGGAGCTGTTTTTT. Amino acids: CASSGGGPGTGELFF.

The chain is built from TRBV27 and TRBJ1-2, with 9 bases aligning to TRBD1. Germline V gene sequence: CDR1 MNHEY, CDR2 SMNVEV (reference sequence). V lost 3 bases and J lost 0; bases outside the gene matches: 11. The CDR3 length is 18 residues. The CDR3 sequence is CASSFRRQGVFPNYGYTF. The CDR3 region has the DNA TGTGCCAGCAGTTTCCGCCGACAGGGGGTATTCCCTAACTATGGCTACACCTTC.

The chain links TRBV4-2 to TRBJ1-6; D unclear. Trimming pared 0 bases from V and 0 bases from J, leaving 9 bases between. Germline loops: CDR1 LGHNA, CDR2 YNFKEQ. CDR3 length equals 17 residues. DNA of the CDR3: TGTGCCAGCAGCCAAGATTCGAGAAGCTCCTATAATTCACCCCTCCACTTT. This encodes CASSQDSRSSYNSPLHF.